This passage covers 25 T cell receptor beta chains from one sample sequenced in a study of T cells of healthy individuals. TCRdb itself ran the 5' RACE reads through MiXCR, one entry per CDR3 protein. The repertoire holds 63,000 or so distinct CDR3 sequences, with around 15% as singletons. These receptors were collected from a human donor in good health.

The chain recombines TRBV12-5 with TRBJ1-1; D is ambiguous. V was trimmed by 7 bases and J by 1 base, leaving 4 bases between them. Per the germline V gene, CDR1 is LGHNT and CDR2 is FRNRAP. This CDR3 is built from 11 residues. The CDR3 DNA follows: TGTGCTAGTGAGGAGAACACTGAAGCTTTCTTT. It encodes CASEENTEAFF.

DNA for the CDR3: TGTGCCAGCAGCCCAGATAGCGGGGGAAGCACAGATACGCAGTATTTT. Amino acid sequence: CASSPDSGGSTDTQYF. The chain carries TRBV12-3 or TRBV12-4 and TRBJ2-3, with TRBD2 identical over 9 bases. CDR3 size: 16 residues. After removal of 6 bases from V and 0 bases from J, the junction contained 7 bases not matched to a gene.

As concerns this clonotype: With a much larger clone just one base away, this may be a read error. The chain has TRBV6-5 and TRBJ2-5; 8 bases align to TRBD2. CDR1 and CDR2 (germline): MNHEY, SVGAGI. With 5 bases clipped from V and 4 bases from J, the junction kept 12 bases outside the gene matches. The CDR3 spans 16 residues. The CDR3 DNA is TGTGCCAGCAGTCAGGGACCAGCGGGAGTATTAGAGACCCAGTACTTC. Translation: CASSQGPAGVLETQYF.

This clonotype was counted a few times. The V gene is TRBV10-3, the J gene TRBJ2-3; D is possibly TRBD1 (7 bases). V lost 8 bases, J lost 5 bases, and 14 bases lay in between. From germline, CDR1 is ENHRY and CDR2 SYGVKD. The CDR3 sequence is 13 residues long. CDR3: CAIAHQGGDTQYF. CDR3 nucleotide sequence: TGTGCCATCGCCCATCAGGGGGGAGATACGCAGTATTTT.

This clonotype was counted ten times or more. The gene calls are TRBV27 and TRBJ2-1; TRBD1 matches at 9 bases. V shed 3 bases, J shed 1 base, and the junction held 7 bases outside the gene matches. The CDR3 spans 17 residues. The germline V gene encodes CDR1 MNHEY and CDR2 SMNVEV (reference sequence). The CDR3 reads CASSFAGGTGSYNEQFF. CDR3 in DNA: TGTGCCAGCAGTTTCGCCGGCGGGACAGGGTCCTACAATGAGCAGTTCTTC.

The V gene is TRBV2, the J gene TRBJ2-4; D remains ambiguous. Germline V lookup: CDR1 SNHLY, CDR2 FYNNEI. CDR3 length: 14 residues. The V end lost 10 bases, the J end lost 0 bases, and 13 bases lay between the germline ends. The CDR3 spells CATSRPLAKNIQYF. CDR3 DNA: TGTGCCACCTCACGACCCCTAGCCAAAAACATTCAGTACTTC. Based on the CDR3 plus reference TRBV2 and TRBJ2-4, the full variable domain is EPEVTQTPSHQVTQMGQEVILRCVPISNHLYFYWYRQILGQKVEFLVSFYNNEISEKSEIFDDQFSVERPDGSNFTLKIRSTKLEDSAMYFCATSRPLAKNIQYFGAGTRLSVL.

This clonotype was counted ten times or more. The chain uses TRBV6-1 and TRBJ2-1; D not certain. The CDR3 is 14 amino acids. Deletions cut 8 bases from V and 5 bases from J, with 16 bases between. Per germline, CDR1 MNHNS and CDR2 SASEGT. The CDR3 bases are TGTGCCAGCCCTGTGGACCAGAACAACAATGAGCAGTTCTTC. Its translation is CASPVDQNNNEQFF.

This clonotype has only a few counts. V usage is TRBV20-1 and J usage is TRBJ2-2; D is perhaps TRBD1 (6 bases). The CDR3 is made up of 12 amino acids. Germline-derived CDR1 and CDR2 are DFQATT and SNEGSKA (reference sequence). V was pared by 8 bases and J by 7 bases, with 14 bases between. This CDR3 reads CSHRGSNGELFF. The CDR3 coding sequence is TGCAGTCATAGGGGGTCGAACGGGGAGCTGTTTTTT.

This clonotype showed up just a few times. The chain carries TRBV27 and TRBJ1-6; 9 bases fit TRBD1. V shed 4 bases, J shed 7 bases, and the junction held 5 bases outside the gene matches. Looked up from germline, CDR1 is MNHEY and CDR2 is SMNVEV (reference sequence). This CDR3 is built from 15 residues. The CDR3 nucleotides are TGTGCCAGCAGTTCCCCGGGACAGGGAAATTCACCCCTCCACTTT. Translating gives CASSSPGQGNSPLHF.

The sample holds many counts of this clonotype. The chain joins TRBV6-5 to TRBJ2-1; D is unresolved. V was pared by 0 bases and J by 15 bases, with 15 bases between. The CDR3 length is 13 residues. CDR1 MNHEY and CDR2 SVGAGI come from the germline V gene. CDR3 amino acids: CASSYSVRYPRFF. Here the CDR3 DNA reads TGTGCCAGCAGTTACTCGGTCAGATATCCTCGGTTCTTC.

The chain has TRBV3-1 and TRBJ2-6; 7 nucleotides match TRBD2. Germline V gene lookup returns CDR1 LGHDT and CDR2 YNNKEL (reference sequence). The CDR3 extends over 17 amino acids. Germline trimming cut 4 bases from V and 0 bases from J; bases unmatched to any gene: 6. CDR3 protein: CASSPRGGGSGANVLTF. Written as DNA, the CDR3 is TGTGCCAGCAGCCCAAGAGGCGGGGGCTCTGGGGCCAACGTCCTGACTTTC. The whole variable domain, filled in from reference TRBV3-1 and TRBJ2-6, reads DTAVSQTPKYLVTQMGNDKSIKCEQNLGHDTMYWYKQDSKKFLKIMFSYNNKELIINETVPNRFSPKSPDKAHLNLHINSLELGDSAVYFCASSPRGGGSGANVLTFGAGSRLTVL.

In this sample, this clonotype turned up a few times. This chain connects TRBV29-1 to TRBJ2-7; TRBD1 matches 10 bases. With 7 bases clipped from V and 6 bases from J, the junction kept 6 bases outside the gene matches. This CDR3 spans 12 amino acids. CDR1 is SQVTM and CDR2 is ANQGSEA in the germline V gene. The CDR3 bases are TGCAGCGCCAGGACAGGGGGTTTCGAGCAGTACTTC. It specifies CSARTGGFEQYF.

This clonotype was seen many times. V usage is TRBV11-2 and J usage is TRBJ2-2; D remains unclear. The CDR3 covers 14 residues. Germline values: CDR1 SGHAT, CDR2 FQNNGV. V dropped 3 bases and J dropped 0 bases, with 5 bases sitting between them. The CDR3 nucleotides read TGTGCCAGCAGCTTCCAAGCGAACACCGGGGAGCTGTTTTTT. Translated, it gives CASSFQANTGELFF.

This clonotype was recorded only once. V usage is TRBV5-1 and J usage is TRBJ2-2, with D possibly being TRBD2 (5 bases). V lost 5 bases, J lost 7 bases, and 12 bases lay in between. The CDR3 is 13 amino acids. CDR1 SGHRS and CDR2 YFSETQ come from the germline V gene. The CDR3 region has the DNA TGCGCCAGCAGTGTGGGGAGAATCGGGGAGCTGTTTTTT. Protein: CASSVGRIGELFF.

This chain uses TRBV5-1 with TRBJ2-3; no reliable D call. In germline, CDR1 is SGHRS, CDR2 YFSETQ. The CDR3 covers 14 residues. V lost 4 bases, J lost 10 bases, and 19 bases lay in between. CDR3 bases: TGCGCCAGCAGCCCTGCCACAGCCGCCCCTTCGCAGTATTTT. Encoded protein: CASSPATAAPSQYF.

This clonotype is labeled as medium-sized. J is TRBJ2-4 and V is TRBV3-2; the table assigns TRBD1, which was not confirmed against the DNA. TRBV3-2 constitutes a pseudogene. This CDR3 has 14 residues. As DNA, the CDR3 is TGTGCCAGCAGCCAAGGGACAGGGGGCAACATTCAGTACTTC. This codes for CASSQGTGGNIQYF.

This rearrangement joins TRBV4-1 to TRBJ2-1; 12 bases align to TRBD2. J gave up 12 bases and V 4 bases, and 13 bases lay outside the gene matches. The CDR3 is made up of 16 amino acids. The germline V gene encodes CDR1 MGHRA and CDR2 YSYEKL. The CDR3 DNA follows: TGCGCCAGCAGCCCGGAATTGACTAGCGGGGGCCCGAGGCAGTTCTTC. Its protein product is CASSPELTSGGPRQFF.

This clonotype was observed many times. This chain uses TRBV9 with TRBJ2-1; 10 bases map to TRBD2. Trimming at V came to 3 bases and at J to 0 bases, leaving 6 bases not matched to a gene. The CDR3 length is 17 residues. Looked up from germline, CDR1 is SGDLS and CDR2 is YYNGEE. CDR3 in amino acids: CASSEGLARLSYNEQFF. CDR3 coding DNA: TGTGCCAGCAGCGAGGGACTAGCGAGACTCTCCTACAATGAGCAGTTCTTC.

In its sample, this clonotype was seen many times. The chain has TRBV20-1 and TRBJ2-7; 7 bases match TRBD2. The CDR3 runs to 14 residues. The ends lost 0 bases at V and 3 bases at J; junction bases unmatched: 5. From germline, CDR1 is DFQATT and CDR2 SNEGSKA (reference sequence). The CDR3 nucleotides read TGCAGTGCTAGAGATGGGGGAGGGAACTACGAGCAGTACTTC. Translation gives CSARDGGGNYEQYF.

As DNA, the CDR3 is TGTGCCAGCAGCCAAGAACTCAGGACTTTGCGGTCCAATTCACCCCTCCACTTT. Its translation is CASSQELRTLRSNSPLHF. The rearrangement links TRBV3-1 to TRBJ1-6; D is unclear. Germline CDR1 is LGHDT and CDR2 is YNNKEL (reference sequence). This CDR3 is 18 amino acids long. V gave up 0 bases and J gave up 7 bases, with 19 bases separating them.

A few counts support this clonotype. The V and J genes are TRBV7-6 and TRBJ1-1, with TRBD1 matching over 7 bases. The CDR3 extends over 14 amino acids. Unmatched junction bases numbered 6, after V lost 6 bases and J lost 2 bases. CDR1 is SGHVS, CDR2 FNYEAQ, per germline. CDR3 bases: TGTGCCAGCAGAATAAAGGGGGCTAACACTGAAGCTTTCTTT. This gives the protein CASRIKGANTEAFF.

This clonotype has more than one count but fewer than ten. The genes are TRBV29-1 and TRBJ2-1, with D perhaps TRBD2 (6 bases). The CDR3 totals 11 residues. Trimming removed 2 bases from V and 10 bases from J, with 9 bases in between. Germline V gene data show CDR1 as SQVTM and CDR2 as ANQGSEA. The CDR3 is CSVETSREQFF. The CDR3 nucleotides read TGCAGCGTTGAAACTAGCAGGGAGCAGTTCTTC.

Many counts were recorded for this clonotype. The V and J genes are TRBV11-2 and TRBJ1-1, with unresolved D. This CDR3 is built from 10 residues. Trimming cost V 4 bases and J 4 bases, with 1 base left between them. Germline V CDR1 and CDR2: SGHAT, FQNNGV. The CDR3 spells CASSSTEAFF. DNA of the CDR3: TGTGCCAGCAGCTCCACTGAAGCTTTCTTT. Drawing the rest from reference TRBV11-2 and TRBJ1-1, the complete variable domain is EAGVAQSPRYKIIEKRQSVAFWCNPISGHATLYWYQQILGQGPKLLIQFQNNGVVDDSQLPKDRFSAERLKGVDSTLKIQPAKLEDSAVYLCASSSTEAFFGQGTRLTVV.

This clonotype was seen many times. The chain uses TRBV12-3 or TRBV12-4 and TRBJ1-2, with 7 bases that match TRBD1. The CDR3 covers 17 residues. Trimming took 3 bases from V and 2 from J; bases not matched to a gene: 12. The CDR3 nucleotides are TGTGCCAGCAGTTTGGGTGGCTGGCAGGGGGTGAACTATGGCTACACCTTC. It codes for CASSLGGWQGVNYGYTF.

This clonotype was seen at least ten times. The V and J genes are TRBV4-1 and TRBJ2-2; D remains ambiguous. V was pared by 0 bases and J by 1 base, with 12 bases between. Looked up from germline, CDR1 is MGHRA and CDR2 is YSYEKL. CDR3 length equals 17 residues. The CDR3 region is CASSQETPGGNTGELFF. The CDR3 coding sequence is TGCGCCAGCAGCCAAGAAACCCCGGGCGGGAACACCGGGGAGCTGTTTTTT.